A single sample is the source of the 16 T cell receptor beta chains below, sequenced in a study of lymphopenia after photon versus proton radiotherapy. The assay was immunoSEQ multiplex PCR, and TCRdb's table has in-frame clones only and misses some. This sample has tens of thousands of clones, with just over 90% found just once. The material sequenced was peripheral blood, taken from a patient treated with photon-based radiotherapy. Every receptor here comes from a woman between 65 and 79 years old with pancreatic cancer.

This clone was seen a single time. CDR3 DNA: TGCGCCAGCAGCCAAGAGGTGGGACAAGCTGCAACTAATGAAAAACTGTTTTTT. It codes for CASSQEVGQAATNEKLFF. The V gene is TRBV4-3, the J gene TRBJ1-4; D is possibly TRBD1 (6 bases). Trimming took off 0 bases at V and 0 bases at J, with 14 bases between the two ends. The CDR3 is 18 amino acids. CDR1 LGHNA and CDR2 YSLEER come from the germline V gene.

The V and J genes are TRBV5-5 and TRBJ2-7, with 10 bases lining up with TRBD2. The ends lost 0 bases at V and 3 bases at J; junction bases unmatched: 3. The germline CDR1 and CDR2 sequences are SGHKS and YYEKEE (reference sequence). This CDR3 contains 15 residues. The CDR3 nucleotides are TGTGCCAGCAGCTTGGGTCCTAGCGGGAGCTACGAGCAGTACTTC. Translated: CASSLGPSGSYEQYF. The whole variable domain, filled in from reference TRBV5-5 and TRBJ2-7, reads DAGVTQSPTHLIKTRGQQVTLRCSPISGHKSVSWYQQVLGQGPQFIFQYYEKEERGRGNFPDRFSARQFPNYSSELNVNALLLGDSALYLCASSLGPSGSYEQYFGPGTRLTVT.

The V and J genes are TRBV4-2 and TRBJ2-5, with 10 bases lining up with TRBD1. J was trimmed by 5 bases and V by 1 base; bases with no gene match: 4. The CDR3 runs to 15 residues. Per germline, CDR1 LGHNA and CDR2 YNFKEQ. For the CDR3, the DNA is TGTGCCAGCAGCCAAGTGACAGGGGGCAGGGAGACCCAGTACTTC. Translated: CASSQVTGGRETQYF.

The V call is TRBV7-9, the J call TRBJ2-3; 7 nucleotides align to TRBD2. This CDR3 is built from 14 residues. After removal of 5 bases from V and 2 bases from J, the junction contained 4 bases not matched to a gene. Germline CDR1 reads SEHNR; CDR2 reads FQNEAQ (reference sequence). The CDR3 here is CASSPSGNTDTQYF. The CDR3 DNA follows: TGTGCCAGCAGCCCTAGCGGAAACACAGATACGCAGTATTTT.

This sequence joins TRBV4-3 and TRBJ2-1; the match to TRBD1 covers 7 bases. CDR1 is LGHNA, CDR2 YSLEER, per germline. Trimming took 1 base from V and 7 from J; bases not matched to a gene: 16. The length of the CDR3 is 18 residues. As DNA, the CDR3 is TGCGCCAGCAGCCAAGCCTTCTTATCGACAGGGAGTAAAAATGAGCAGTTCTTC. It codes for CASSQAFLSTGSKNEQFF.

This chain links TRBV7-2 with TRBJ1-1; D is possibly TRBD1 (5 bases). Germline lookup yields CDR1 SGHTA and CDR2 FQGNSA. This CDR3 region has 14 residues. Trimming took off 5 bases at V and 10 bases at J, with 20 bases between the two ends. CDR3 sequence (DNA): TGTGCCAGCAGCCCCGAGTCAGGGTTGGGGGGAGCTTTCTTT. Residues: CASSPESGLGGAFF.

This chain connects TRBV4-1 to TRBJ2-2, with a possible D match to TRBD2 (5 bases). Germline V gene lookup returns CDR1 MGHRA and CDR2 YSYEKL. CDR3 length: 16 residues. Trimming left V 4 bases short and J 0 bases short, with 12 bases between. This CDR3 reads CASSRFAGTNTGELFF. In nucleotides, the CDR3 is TGCGCCAGCAGCCGCTTTGCGGGTACGAACACCGGGGAGCTGTTTTTT.

V gene TRBV7-3 combines with J gene TRBJ2-2; D remains unclear. The CDR3 length is 12 residues. Germline V lookup: CDR1 SGHTA, CDR2 FQGTGA. With 1 base removed from V and 5 bases from J, the gap between germline ends came to 2 bases. CDR3 sequence reads: CASSLITGELFF. The CDR3 nucleotides read TGTGCCAGCAGCTTAATTACCGGGGAGCTGTTTTTT.

This sequence joins TRBV6-1 and TRBJ2-5, with TRBD2 matching over 9 bases. The CDR3 contains 16 residues. CDR1 and CDR2 (germline): MNHNS, SASEGT. The junction had 9 bases not matched to a gene; V was cut back by 3 bases and J by 4 bases. The CDR3 here is CASSDIAGEAGETQYF. The CDR3 coding sequence is TGTGCCAGCAGTGACATAGCGGGAGAAGCGGGAGAGACCCAGTACTTC.

V gene TRBV4-1 combines with J gene TRBJ2-1, with D perhaps TRBD1 (5 bases). The CDR3 runs to 14 residues. The V gene lost 5 bases and the J gene lost 1 base, with 9 bases spanning the gap. In germline, CDR1 is MGHRA, CDR2 YSYEKL. CDR3 sequence: CASSTRQSYNEQFF. The CDR3 bases are TGCGCCAGCAGCACGCGACAGTCCTACAATGAGCAGTTCTTC.

This rearrangement joins TRBV18 to TRBJ2-5, with a weak D call TRBD1 (6 bases). The germline V gene encodes CDR1 KGHSH and CDR2 LQKENI. The ends were cut back, 3 bases at V and 4 bases at J, with 9 bases in the middle. This CDR3 has 13 residues. CDR3 coding DNA: TGTGCCAGCTCACCGGGGGCCGCAGAGACCCAGTACTTC. Its translation is CASSPGAAETQYF.

This sequence joins TRBV7-3 and TRBJ2-1; 9 bases are shared with TRBD2. CDR1 and CDR2 from the germline V gene are SGHTA and FQGTGA. The trim removed 3 bases at V and 9 bases at J, leaving 9 bases unmatched. There are 15 residues in the CDR3. The CDR3 protein is CASSFGLAGPAEQFF. As DNA, the CDR3 is TGTGCCAGCAGCTTCGGTCTAGCGGGACCCGCTGAGCAGTTCTTC. The whole variable domain, remainder taken from reference TRBV7-3 and TRBJ2-1, is GAGVSQTPSNKVTEKGKYVELRCDPISGHTALYWYRQSLGQGPEFLIYFQGTGAADDSGLPNDRFFAVRPEGSVSTLKIQRTERGDSAVYLCASSFGLAGPAEQFFGPGTRLTVL.

J is TRBJ2-2 and V is TRBV10-3; TRBD2 is a possible D gene (5 bases). The CDR3 totals 14 residues. Germline CDR1 reads ENHRY; CDR2 reads SYGVKD. Trimming took 6 bases from V and 7 from J, leaving 15 bases between them. The CDR3 protein is CAISGNTGDGELFF. The DNA for the CDR3 is TGTGCCATCAGCGGGAATACGGGTGACGGGGAGCTGTTTTTT.

This clone has only one observation. This chain connects TRBV6-4 to TRBJ2-2; 7 bases line up with TRBD1. Germline CDR1 is MRHNA and CDR2 is SNTAGT. The V segment lost 5 bases and the J segment 4 bases; nucleotides outside the gene matches: 7. The CDR3 sequence is 15 residues long. Here the CDR3 DNA reads TGTGCCAGCAGTAGCAGGACAGGTTCCACCGGGGAGCTGTTTTTT. This encodes CASSSRTGSTGELFF.

The V call is TRBV28, the J call TRBJ1-5; D not resolved. The V and J ends lost 8 bases and 0 bases respectively, with 5 bases between them. CDR1 and CDR2 from the germline V gene are MDHEN and SYDVKM. This CDR3 spans 12 amino acids. Here the CDR3 reads CASQYSNQPQHF. CDR3 nucleotides: TGTGCCAGCCAGTATAGCAATCAGCCCCAGCATTTT.

V and J are TRBV19 and TRBJ2-2; 10 bases agree with TRBD1. With V trimmed by 5 bases and J by 3 bases, 3 bases remained unmatched. CDR3 length: 15 amino acids. Germline-derived CDR1 and CDR2 are LNHDA and SQIVND (reference sequence). This CDR3 reads CASSVGQGHTGELFF. For the CDR3, the DNA is TGTGCCAGTAGTGTGGGACAGGGGCACACCGGGGAGCTGTTTTTT.